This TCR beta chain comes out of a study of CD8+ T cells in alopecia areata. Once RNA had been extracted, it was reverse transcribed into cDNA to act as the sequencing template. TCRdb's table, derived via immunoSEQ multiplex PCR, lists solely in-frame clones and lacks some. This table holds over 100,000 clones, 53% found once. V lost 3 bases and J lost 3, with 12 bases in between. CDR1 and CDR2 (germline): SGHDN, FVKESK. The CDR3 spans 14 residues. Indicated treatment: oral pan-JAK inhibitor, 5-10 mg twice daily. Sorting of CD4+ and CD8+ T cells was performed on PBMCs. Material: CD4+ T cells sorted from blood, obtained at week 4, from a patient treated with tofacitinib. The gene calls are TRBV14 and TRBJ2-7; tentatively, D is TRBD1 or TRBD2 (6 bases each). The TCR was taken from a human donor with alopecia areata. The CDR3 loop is CASSQAGGLYEQYF. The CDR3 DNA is TGTGCCAGCAGCCAGGCTGGGGGGCTCTACGAGCAGTACTTC. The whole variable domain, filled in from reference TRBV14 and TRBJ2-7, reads EAGVTQFPSHSVIEKGQTVTLRCDPISGHDNLYWYRRVMGKEIKFLLHFVKESKQDESGMPNNRFLAERTGGTYSTLKVQPAELEDSGVYFCASSQAGGLYEQYFGPGTRLTVT.